This T cell receptor beta chain was recovered during a study of cytomegalovirus exposure and HLA in healthy donors. Overall study context: An early release of data contained around 80 million unique TCRs, which came from HLA-typed donors. Notes on the study in general: Later work showed greater clonal expansion in HLA-associated TCR beta chains than in equally common others.

As to this clone: Its antigen remains unknown.

60 Vbeta and 13 Jbeta primers were used in PCR. The method was immunoSEQ multiplex PCR; TCRdb's version includes in-frame clones alone and lacks a portion of them. The table lists about 180,000 clones, 60% to 85% of them singletons. The receptor comes from a man younger than 30 in good health and CMV-seronegative. Material for sequencing was PBMCs.

CDR3 coding DNA: TGTGCCAGCAGTGATGGGGCAAAATGGCATGGCTACACCTTC. Its protein product is CASSDGAKWHGYTF. V usage is TRBV6-5 and J usage is TRBJ1-2; a weak D match, TRBD1 (5 bases). Germline V gives CDR1 MNHEY, CDR2 SVGAGI. The CDR3 runs 14 residues. Trimming left V 5 bases short and J 6 bases short, with 16 bases between.